Presented here are 9 T cell receptor beta chains from one specimen sequenced in a study of T cell responses to AZD1222 COVID-19 vaccine. Sequenced by immunoSEQ multiplex PCR; TCRdb stores in-frame clones only, minus some. The table lists 95,000 to 100,000 clones, 86% of them singletons, with 1.4% in the top ten. Specimen: peripheral blood, collected on day 0 of AZD1222 vaccination. These receptors came from an adult in good health.

This sequence joins TRBV30 and TRBJ1-2; the match to TRBD1 covers 9 bases. This CDR3 spans 16 amino acids. Looked up from germline, CDR1 is GTSNPN and CDR2 is SVGIG (reference sequence). The V segment lost 3 bases and the J segment 1 base; nucleotides outside the gene matches: 9. CDR3 coding DNA: TGTGCCTGGAGAAGGCCGGGACAGGGAAGTAACTATGGCTACACCTTC. Protein: CAWRRPGQGSNYGYTF.

This rearrangement joins TRBV3-1 (or the pseudogene TRBV3-2) to TRBJ2-7; 11 bases line up with TRBD2. The CDR3 covers 15 residues. V was pared by 4 bases and J by 7 bases, with 9 bases of the junction left unmatched. Germline V gives CDR1 LGHDT, CDR2 YNNKEL (reference sequence). The CDR3 here is CASSPTRTSGREQYF. The CDR3 nucleotides are TGTGCCAGCAGCCCAACCCGGACTAGCGGGCGGGAGCAGTACTTC.

This sequence joins TRBV27 and TRBJ1-1; the D is unclear. The CDR3 extends over 12 amino acids. Germline V gives CDR1 MNHEY, CDR2 SMNVEV (reference sequence). With 3 bases removed from V and 9 bases from J, the gap between germline ends came to 11 bases. The CDR3 is CASSFAGAKAFF. DNA of the CDR3: TGTGCCAGCAGTTTCGCCGGTGCCAAAGCTTTCTTT.

CDR3 nucleotides: TGTGCCAGCACCCGGGGAGGACGGGACTATGGCTACACCTTC. This codes for CASTRGGRDYGYTF. The chain joins TRBV25-1 to TRBJ1-2; D not resolved. Trimming removed 7 bases at V and 3 bases at J, with 15 bases between. The CDR3 length is 14 residues. Germline V lookup: CDR1 MGHDK, CDR2 SYGVNS.

The chain joins TRBV5-4 to TRBJ1-4; D unresolved. The CDR3 loop spans 16 amino acids. CDR1 and CDR2 from the germline V gene are SGHNT and YYREEE (reference sequence). Trimming removed 6 bases at V and 3 bases at J, with 18 bases between. The CDR3 nucleotides are TGTGCCAGCACACCATCCCCGGGGAGTGCTAATGAAAAACTGTTTTTT. Translating it yields CASTPSPGSANEKLFF.

V usage is TRBV7-2 and J usage is TRBJ2-2, with D possibly called TRBD1 or TRBD2 (6 bases each). Germline V gene lookup returns CDR1 SGHTA and CDR2 FQGNSA. The V end was cut by 4 bases, the J end by 5 bases, with 23 bases between. This CDR3 spans 18 amino acids. CDR3 amino acids: CASSSAGVGGSKTGELFF. CDR3 DNA sequence: TGTGCCAGCAGCTCAGCAGGGGTAGGGGGGAGCAAGACCGGGGAGCTGTTTTTT.

The rearrangement joins TRBV7-2 to TRBJ2-1, with TRBD1 as a possible D gene (5 bases). This CDR3 is 14 amino acids long. Trimming removed 4 bases at V and 0 bases at J, with 7 bases between. Germline V lookup: CDR1 SGHTA, CDR2 FQGNSA. The CDR3 sequence: CASSSDSSYNEQFF. CDR3 in DNA: TGTGCCAGCAGCTCAGACAGCTCCTACAATGAGCAGTTCTTC. Drawing the rest from reference TRBV7-2 and TRBJ2-1, the complete variable domain is GAGVSQSPSNKVTEKGKDVELRCDPISGHTALYWYRQSLGQGLEFLIYFQGNSAPDKSGLPSDRFSAERTGGSVSTLTIQRTQQEDSAVYLCASSSDSSYNEQFFGPGTRLTVL.

This sequence joins TRBV11-2 and TRBJ2-3; D gene ambiguous. The CDR3 sequence is 15 residues long. V lost 5 bases to trimming and J lost 5 bases, with 17 bases between them. CDR1 and CDR2 (germline): SGHAT, FQNNGV. CDR3: CASSHPPVRRDTQYF. Here the CDR3 DNA reads TGTGCCAGCAGCCACCCCCCTGTCCGGAGAGATACGCAGTATTTT. The complete variable domain, with remaining parts taken from reference TRBV11-2 and TRBJ2-3, reads EAGVAQSPRYKIIEKRQSVAFWCNPISGHATLYWYQQILGQGPKLLIQFQNNGVVDDSQLPKDRFSAERLKGVDSTLKIQPAKLEDSAVYLCASSHPPVRRDTQYFGPGTRLTVL.

The CDR3 coding sequence is TGCAGTGCGACCGGAGTCCTAGGCTACACCTTC. Protein product: CSATGVLGYTF. This chain connects TRBV20-1 to TRBJ1-2; no definite D call. CDR3 length: 11 residues. V was pared by 6 bases and J by 8 bases, with 13 bases between. Germline values: CDR1 DFQATT, CDR2 SNEGSKA (reference sequence).